The 7 T cell receptor beta chains below were found in one sample sequenced in a study of shared clonotypes between healthy human individuals. TCRdb keeps only in-frame clones here, not all; method: immunoSEQ multiplex PCR. The sample yields some 1.5 million clones, around 97% seen once. The sequenced sample consisted of naive CD4+ T cells sorted from blood. The subset denotes: CD45RA+ positively selected. The receptors originated from a man aged 25 to 45 in good health.

The V and J genes are TRBV18 and TRBJ2-7; 9 positions match TRBD1. CDR1 and CDR2 from the germline V gene are KGHSH and LQKENI. This CDR3 contains 17 residues. Germline trimming cut 3 bases from V and 0 bases from J; bases unmatched to any gene: 9. CDR3 sequence reads: CASSPFGTGIYSYEQYF. In DNA, the CDR3 is TGTGCCAGCTCACCTTTCGGGACAGGGATTTACTCCTACGAGCAGTACTTC.

The chain uses TRBV7-9 and TRBJ2-2; TRBD1 agrees at 9 bases. This CDR3 contains 18 residues. CDR1 and CDR2 (germline): SEHNR, FQNEAQ (reference sequence). Losses at the gene ends were 3 bases for V and 6 bases for J; bases not matched to a gene: 14. The DNA of the CDR3 is TGTGCCAGCAGCTTTTCGCGGGACAGGGACACAAGGGCCGGGGAGCTGTTTTTT. Protein sequence: CASSFSRDRDTRAGELFF.

The V gene is TRBV6-1, the J gene TRBJ1-2; the D gene is possibly TRBD1 (6 bases). Trimming took 5 bases from V and 4 from J, leaving 11 bases between them. The germline V gene has CDR1 MNHNS and CDR2 SASEGT. CDR3 length: 13 amino acids. The CDR3 sequence is CASSQDRGYGYTF. CDR3 sequence (DNA): TGTGCCAGCAGTCAGGACAGAGGCTATGGCTACACCTTC.

This rearrangement joins TRBV19 to TRBJ2-3; the D gene is possibly TRBD2 (6 bases). V was pared by 9 bases and J by 0 bases, with 16 bases between. CDR3 length: 15 amino acids. The germline V gene has CDR1 LNHDA and CDR2 SQIVND (reference sequence). The CDR3 reads CASRVGGASTDTQYF. DNA for the CDR3: TGTGCCAGCAGGGTAGGAGGGGCTAGCACAGATACGCAGTATTTT.

The rearrangement joins TRBV5-4 to TRBJ2-3; D possibly matches TRBD1 or TRBD2 (5 bases each). Germline V CDR1 and CDR2: SGHNT, YYREEE (reference sequence). V lost 5 bases and J lost 1, with 14 bases in between. The CDR3 extends over 15 amino acids. CDR3 bases: TGTGCCAGCAGTCTACCGGGACCCGGCACAGATACGCAGTATTTT. It codes for CASSLPGPGTDTQYF.

The V call is TRBV4-1, the J call TRBJ2-1; 10 nucleotides match TRBD2. V trimming: 2 bases; J trimming: 9 bases; junction bases outside the gene matches: 10. CDR3 length: 16 residues. Germline loops: CDR1 MGHRA, CDR2 YSYEKL. In nucleotides, the CDR3 is TGCGCCAGCAGCCAAACGGAGACTAGCGGGCGTCGTGAGCAGTTCTTC. Residues: CASSQTETSGRREQFF.

V is TRBV27 and J is TRBJ2-3; TRBD2 matches 9 bases. The CDR3 runs to 20 residues. V dropped 5 bases and J dropped 1; count of bases not matched to a gene: 19. CDR1 is MNHEY and CDR2 is SMNVEV in the germline V gene (reference sequence). The CDR3 nucleotides read TGTGCCAGCAGTCTAAGGACTATAGCGGGAGACAACGTCGGCACAGATACGCAGTATTTT. This translates into CASSLRTIAGDNVGTDTQYF.